This T cell receptor (beta chain) emerged from a study of Ad26.COV2.S vaccination and SARS-CoV-2 variants. Study information: Donor had been placed in the Ad26.COV2.S arm of the COV1001 trial. Intramuscular Ad26.COV2.S doses were given once or twice, 56 days apart.

Repertoires were generated with immunoSEQ multiplex PCR, while TCRdb's copy carries only in-frame clones and drops some. This table holds around 380,000 clones, 80% to 90% found once. Study observations and caveats: It was found that vaccine and placebo recipients had similar non-spike TCR breadth. Substantial breadth was reported for post-vaccination spike-specific CD8+ and CD4+ T cells.

Germline values: CDR1 KGHSH, CDR2 LQKENI. V was shortened by 7 bases and J by 1 base, with 10 bases between the two germline ends. The CDR3 contains 13 residues. As to treatment: around 19 received Ad26.COV2.S at low or high dose, single or two shots; about five received placebo; per-sample allocation not given. Sampling was done on day 63 after the first vaccine or placebo injection. In regard to this clone: No antigen is known for it.

The rearrangement uses TRBV18 and TRBJ1-1; D is unclear. The receptor was derived from a person aged 18-60 years who received the Ad26.COV2.S COVID-19 vaccine or a placebo. Material: peripheral blood, obtained in a trial of Ad26.COV2.S vaccine versus placebo. CDR3 in DNA: TGTGCCAGCTTGCCTGGAGAGAACACTGAAGCTTTCTTT. Amino acids: CASLPGENTEAFF.